This T cell receptor beta chain was captured by sequencing in a study of T cell changes during pregnancy in multiple sclerosis. TCRdb's table, derived via immunoSEQ multiplex PCR, lists solely in-frame clones and lacks some. The sample lists roughly 67,000 clones; 91% were seen once. Trimming removed 5 bases from V and 5 bases from J; junction bases left unmatched: 11. CDR1 is SNHLY, CDR2 FYNNEI, per germline. This CDR3 is built from 16 residues. This clone was recorded once. Sequencing used peripheral blood, obtained in the second trimester of pregnancy. This chain connects TRBV2 to TRBJ2-5; 10 bases are a match to TRBD2. The TCR sequence derives from a female donor with multiple sclerosis, enrolled in a pregnancy study. The CDR3 loop is CASSRLAGVLGETQYF. The CDR3 DNA reads as TGTGCCAGCAGTCGGCTAGCGGGGGTCCTAGGGGAGACCCAGTACTTC.